This paragraph covers one T cell receptor (beta chain) sequence. The V gene's germline CDR1 is SGHRS and CDR2 YFSETQ. After removal of 4 bases from V and 1 base from J, the junction contained 7 bases not matched to a gene. This CDR3 is 15 amino acids long. The source of the sample is a study of blood T cell repertoires in COVID-19. Study details: Nucleic acid was either cDNA or gDNA, and it came from T cells, B-cell-depleted T cells, or PBMCs.

TCRdb keeps only in-frame clones here, not all; method: immunoSEQ multiplex PCR. The profile shows 200,000 to 250,000 clones, over 75% of them singletons. The sample consisted of PBMCs or T cells enriched from blood (not recorded which). This rearrangement joins TRBV5-1 to TRBJ2-5, with TRBD2 matching 7 bases. The TCR comes from a man aged 35 to 55 who had recovered from COVID-19. The DNA of the CDR3 is TGCGCCAGCAGCCGGCAGCCTAGCGGCCAAGAGACCCAGTACTTC. Encoded protein: CASSRQPSGQETQYF.